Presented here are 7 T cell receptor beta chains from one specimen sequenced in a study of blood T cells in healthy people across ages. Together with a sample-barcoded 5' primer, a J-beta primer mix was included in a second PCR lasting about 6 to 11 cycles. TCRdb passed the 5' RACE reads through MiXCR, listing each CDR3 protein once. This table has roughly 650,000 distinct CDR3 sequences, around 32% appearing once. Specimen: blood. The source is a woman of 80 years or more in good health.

The CDR3 region is CSTPTGGSNQPQHF. For the CDR3, the DNA is TGCAGTACACCGACGGGGGGAAGCAATCAGCCCCAGCATTTT. The rearrangement uses TRBV20-1 and TRBJ1-5; tentatively, D is TRBD1 (5 bases). The CDR3 totals 14 residues. Trimming removed 8 bases from V and 1 base from J, with 15 bases in between. From germline, CDR1 is DFQATT and CDR2 SNEGSKA (reference sequence).

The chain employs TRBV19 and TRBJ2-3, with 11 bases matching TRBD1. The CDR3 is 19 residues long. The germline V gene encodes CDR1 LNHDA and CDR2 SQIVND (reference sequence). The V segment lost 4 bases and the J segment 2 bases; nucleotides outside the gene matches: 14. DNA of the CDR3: TGTGCCAGTAGTACCCGGGACAGGGGGAACGGAGGGCCCACAGATACGCAGTATTTT. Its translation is CASSTRDRGNGGPTDTQYF.

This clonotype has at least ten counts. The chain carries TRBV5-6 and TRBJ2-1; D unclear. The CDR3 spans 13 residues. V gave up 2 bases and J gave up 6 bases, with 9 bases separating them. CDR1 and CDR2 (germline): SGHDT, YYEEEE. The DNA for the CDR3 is TGTGCCAGCAGCTTTGACCCATTCAATGAGCAGTTCTTC. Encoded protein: CASSFDPFNEQFF.

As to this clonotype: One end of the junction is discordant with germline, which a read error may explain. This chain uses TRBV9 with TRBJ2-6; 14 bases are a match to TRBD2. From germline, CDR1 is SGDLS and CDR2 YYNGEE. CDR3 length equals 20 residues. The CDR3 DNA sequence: TGTGCCAGCAGCGAACCGGGACTAGCGGGGGCTCACTCTGGGGCCAACGTCCGGACTTTC. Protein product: CASSEPGLAGAHSGANVRTF.

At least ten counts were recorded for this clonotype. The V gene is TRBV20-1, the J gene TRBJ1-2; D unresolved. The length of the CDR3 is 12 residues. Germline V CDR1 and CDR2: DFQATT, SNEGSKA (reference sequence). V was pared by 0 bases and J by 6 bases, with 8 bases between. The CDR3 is CSARDMGNGYTF. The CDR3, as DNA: TGCAGTGCTAGAGATATGGGGAATGGCTACACCTTC.

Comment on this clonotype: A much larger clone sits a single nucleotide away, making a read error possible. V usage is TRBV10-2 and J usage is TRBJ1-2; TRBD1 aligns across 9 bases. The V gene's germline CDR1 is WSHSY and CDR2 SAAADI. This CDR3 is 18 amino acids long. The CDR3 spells CASSEGRQGGIRTYDYTF. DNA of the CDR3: TGCGCCAGCAGTGAAGGGAGACAGGGGGGAATTCGGACCTATGACTACACCTTC.

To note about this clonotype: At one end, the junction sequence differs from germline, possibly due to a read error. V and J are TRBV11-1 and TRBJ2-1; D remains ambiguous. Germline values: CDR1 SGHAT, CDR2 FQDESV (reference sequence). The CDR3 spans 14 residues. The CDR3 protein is CACSSQMGYNEQFF. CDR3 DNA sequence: TGTGCCTGCAGCTCCCAAATGGGGTACAATGAGCAGTTCTTC.